This T cell receptor (beta chain) was recovered during a study of vaccination and CD4 T cells after COVID-19. Overall study context: Nasal swab PCR detected SARS-CoV-2 in convalescent patients; about 9 had mild disease, one severe. Post-vaccine sampling followed dose two by a median roughly 70 days (range 14 to 241).

The V end lost 0 bases, the J end lost 3 bases, and 15 bases lay between the germline ends. The CDR3 contains 16 residues. The Oncomine TCR Beta short-read assay was applied to DNA of cultured CD4+ T cells. TCRdb independently ran MiXCR on the PCR reads; one entry per CDR3 protein. The sample shows about 20,000 distinct CDR3 sequences, over 50% of them seen only once. Stated treatment: approximately 9-day PBMC culture with coronavirus spike peptide pools or control peptides (ViraFEST assay). Regarding this clonotype: Its antigen is unknown.

The genes are TRBV23-1 and TRBJ2-7; D might be TRBD2 (6 bases). TRBV23-1 is assigned to the ORF class and has an uncertain function. Sequencing was performed on CD4+ T cells from blood, cultured in vitro, taken before SARS-CoV-2 vaccination. The sequence derives from a human donor who had recovered from COVID-19. The CDR3 DNA is TGCGCCAGCAGTCAATCGAGGGTAGCGGAGTACTACGAGCAGTACTTC. Protein: CASSQSRVAEYYEQYF.